Listed here are 14 T cell receptor beta chains from one sample, sequenced in a study of regulatory T cells in long-lasting Graves disease. Assembly of TCR beta libraries relied on iRepertoire HTBI primers together with Arm-PCR of CDR3 regions. TCRdb re-called the multiplex PCR reads with MiXCR, one entry per CDR3 protein. The sample has around 480,000 distinct CDR3 sequences, 15% to 20% seen once. Time point here: newly diagnosed GD, antithyroid drugs for less than 3 months. RNA from PBMCs was the source of the TCR library. The same specimen was also included in a second study, on T cells in Graves' hyperthyroidism and ophthalmopathy.

The starting material was peripheral blood mononuclear cells (PBMCs), obtained at new diagnosis, from a patient treated with antithyroid drugs. The source is a woman between 40 and 65 years old with Graves disease.

This clonotype was recorded a few times. The V call is TRBV5-8, the J call TRBJ1-2; TRBD1 matches at 8 bases. The CDR3 spans 14 residues. Germline trimming cut 1 base from V and 4 bases from J; bases unmatched to any gene: 3. The V gene's germline CDR1 is SGHTS and CDR2 YDEGEE. CDR3 sequence reads: CASSLTGGFYGYTF. Written as DNA, the CDR3 is TGTGCCAGCAGCTTGACAGGGGGGTTCTATGGCTACACCTTC.

This clonotype has ten or more counts. The chain joins TRBV12-3 or TRBV12-4 to TRBJ1-2, with TRBD1 matching over 8 bases. The CDR3 is 13 residues long. J gave up 3 bases and V 6 bases, and 3 bases lay outside the gene matches. The CDR3 sequence: CASRETGDYGYTF. The CDR3 nucleotides are TGTGCCAGCAGAGAGACAGGGGACTATGGCTACACCTTC.

V is TRBV2 and J is TRBJ2-6; D gene unclear. The germline CDR1 and CDR2 sequences are SNHLY and FYNNEI. V lost 10 bases to trimming and J lost 0 bases, with 19 bases between them. The CDR3 spans 17 residues. CDR3 sequence: CATFAVDPVSGANVLTF. DNA of the CDR3: TGTGCCACCTTTGCGGTCGACCCGGTCTCTGGGGCCAACGTCCTGACTTTC.

This clonotype was observed many times. The chain joins TRBV11-2 to TRBJ1-1; the D gene is possibly TRBD1 (5 bases). Germline-derived CDR1 and CDR2 are SGHAT and FQNNGV. V lost 2 bases to trimming and J lost 7 bases, with 11 bases between them. The CDR3 has 13 amino acids. CDR3 sequence: CASSLLIQGEAFF. As DNA, the CDR3 is TGTGCCAGCAGCTTACTTATCCAGGGTGAAGCTTTCTTT.

This clonotype was seen repeatedly, ten times or more. J is TRBJ1-3 and V is TRBV7-8; D gene uncertain. V lost 4 bases and J 0 bases, leaving 10 bases between the germline ends. CDR3 length equals 15 residues. Germline lookup yields CDR1 SGHVS and CDR2 FQNEAQ. Here the CDR3 reads CASSSILFSGNTIYF. CDR3 DNA: TGTGCCAGCAGCTCCATACTGTTCTCTGGAAACACCATATATTTT. Combining the CDR3 with reference TRBV7-8 and TRBJ1-3 gives the whole variable domain GAGVSQSPRYKVAKRGQDVALRCDPISGHVSLFWYQQALGQGPEFLTYFQNEAQLDKSGLPSDRFFAERPEGSVSTLKIQRTQQEDSAVYLCASSSILFSGNTIYFGEGSWLTVV.

This clonotype has a count of ten or more. The rearrangement uses TRBV28 and TRBJ1-1, with D possibly TRBD1 on 5 matching bases. Trimming stripped 6 bases from V and 4 bases from J, with 9 bases between. The V gene's germline CDR1 is MDHEN and CDR2 SYDVKM. The CDR3 covers 12 residues. The CDR3 sequence: CASSRTSTEAFF. CDR3 coding DNA: TGTGCCAGCAGCCGGACAAGCACTGAAGCTTTCTTT. Variable domain in full (rest from reference TRBV28 and TRBJ1-1): DVKVTQSSRYLVKRTGEKVFLECVQDMDHENMFWYRQDPGLGLRLIYFSYDVKMKEKGDIPEGYSVSREKKERFSLILESASTNQTSMYLCASSRTSTEAFFGQGTRLTVV.

This clonotype was observed many times. The chain couples TRBV20-1 to TRBJ2-5; perhaps TRBD2 as D (6 bases). The germline CDR1 and CDR2 sequences are DFQATT and SNEGSKA (reference sequence). The CDR3 sequence is 14 residues long. Trimming shortened V by 0 bases and J by 3 bases, and 11 bases separated the two germline ends. As DNA, the CDR3 is TGCAGTGCTAGAGATTCGGCGGGGAAAGAGACCCAGTACTTC. This translates into CSARDSAGKETQYF.

This clonotype was detected only a few times. The chain recombines TRBV7-3 with TRBJ1-1, with 8 bases identical to TRBD1. The CDR3 totals 14 residues. CDR1 SGHTA and CDR2 FQGTGA come from the germline V gene. V was pared by 4 bases and J by 7 bases, with 8 bases of the junction left unmatched. CDR3 loop: CASSSTGVGGEAFF. Written as DNA, the CDR3 is TGTGCCAGCAGCTCGACAGGGGTCGGGGGTGAAGCTTTCTTT. Supplemented by reference TRBV7-3 and TRBJ1-1, the full variable domain reads GAGVSQTPSNKVTEKGKYVELRCDPISGHTALYWYRQSLGQGPEFLIYFQGTGAADDSGLPNDRFFAVRPEGSVSTLKIQRTERGDSAVYLCASSSTGVGGEAFFGQGTRLTVV.

The chain carries TRBV6-2 or TRBV6-3 and TRBJ2-7; D unresolved. Per germline, CDR1 MNHEY and CDR2 SVGEGT. The CDR3 spans 13 residues. The V end lost 5 bases, the J end lost 6 bases, and 14 bases lay between the germline ends. CDR3 loop: CASSADVRGEQYF. CDR3 coding DNA: TGTGCCAGCAGTGCCGATGTCCGCGGCGAGCAGTACTTC.

This clonotype was detected ten times or more. The rearrangement links TRBV12-3 or TRBV12-4 to TRBJ1-4; 8 nucleotides agree with TRBD1. Trimming removed 6 bases from V and 3 bases from J; junction bases left unmatched: 9. The CDR3 is 16 residues long. CDR3 bases: TGTGCCAGCAGCCACCCGGGGACAGGTTCTAATGAAAAACTGTTTTTT. Translation gives CASSHPGTGSNEKLFF.

The chain joins TRBV19 to TRBJ2-1, with 8 bases aligning to TRBD1. The CDR3 totals 13 residues. The junction had 5 bases not matched to a gene; V was cut back by 4 bases and J by 9 bases. CDR1 and CDR2 from the germline V gene are LNHDA and SQIVND (reference sequence). The chain's CDR3 is CASSTQGAGEQFF. The CDR3 DNA is TGTGCCAGTAGTACCCAGGGGGCCGGTGAGCAGTTCTTC.

This clonotype appeared many times. V is TRBV2 and J is TRBJ2-3; D is undetermined. CDR1 is SNHLY, CDR2 FYNNEI, per germline. The germline V and J ends were trimmed by 10 bases and 0 bases, with 11 bases remaining between them. This CDR3 is built from 13 residues. The CDR3 bases are TGTGCCACCGAAGACGGAAGCACAGATACGCAGTATTTT. Translating gives CATEDGSTDTQYF.

This clonotype has ten or more counts. V and J are TRBV11-2 and TRBJ2-3; 7 positions match TRBD2. This CDR3 spans 15 amino acids. The V and J ends lost 5 bases and 4 bases, in that order; junction bases with no gene match: 9. CDR1 and CDR2 from the germline V gene are SGHAT and FQNNGV. As DNA, the CDR3 is TGTGCCAGCAGCCGACTAGCTCGGGGGGCAGATACGCAGTATTTT. It codes for CASSRLARGADTQYF.

The chain joins TRBV30 to TRBJ1-5, with D possibly being TRBD1 (5 bases). The germline V gene has CDR1 GTSNPN and CDR2 SVGIG (reference sequence). The CDR3 contains 14 residues. V lost 1 base and J lost 3, with 10 bases in between. CDR3 in amino acids: CAWSGGHSNQPQHF. CDR3 coding DNA: TGTGCCTGGAGTGGCGGACACTCCAATCAGCCCCAGCATTTT.